The 14 T cell receptor beta chains given below trace back to one sample, sequenced in a study of blood T cell repertoires in COVID-19. The method was immunoSEQ multiplex PCR; TCRdb's version includes in-frame clones alone and lacks a portion of them. The sample shows roughly 86,000 clones, around three quarters of them seen only once. The sample was peripheral blood. The receptors were gathered from a man between 45 and 60 years old who had recovered from COVID-19.

A word on this clone: Other DNA sequences within the sample encode an identical CDR3. The chain links TRBV5-1 to TRBJ2-5; maybe TRBD1 (8 bases). Germline V gene sequence: CDR1 SGHRS, CDR2 YFSETQ. V was shortened by 1 base and J by 3 bases, with 10 bases between the two germline ends. The CDR3 has 14 residues. Here the CDR3 DNA reads TGCGCCAGCAGCTTGACAGGGGGGGAAGAGACCCAGTACTTC. This encodes CASSLTGGEETQYF.

The rearrangement uses TRBV28 and TRBJ2-7, with a possible D match to TRBD2 (6 bases). Germline CDR1 MDHEN, CDR2 SYDVKM. This CDR3 is 15 amino acids long. Trimming removed 5 bases from V and 0 bases from J, with 14 bases in between. CDR3 sequence (DNA): TGTGCCAGCAGTCCGGGGGACCGAAGCTCCTACGAGCAGTACTTC. Protein product: CASSPGDRSSYEQYF.

This chain links TRBV7-6 with TRBJ1-1, with D maybe TRBD1 (5 bases). Trimming removed 5 bases at V and 4 bases at J, with 17 bases between. The germline CDR1 and CDR2 sequences are SGHVS and FNYEAQ. The length of the CDR3 is 15 residues. In DNA form, the CDR3 reads TGTGCCAGCAGCCAGGGCAGGGTCTCGGGCACTGAAGCTTTCTTT. It specifies CASSQGRVSGTEAFF.

The chain combines TRBV7-2 with TRBJ1-1; 7 bases fit TRBD1. This CDR3 has 15 amino acids. CDR1 and CDR2 from the germline V gene are SGHTA and FQGNSA. The trim removed 5 bases at V and 0 bases at J, leaving 6 bases unmatched. The CDR3 nucleotides are TGTGCCAGCAGCCTAAGACAGGGCCTGAACACTGAAGCTTTCTTT. Its protein product is CASSLRQGLNTEAFF.

This chain joins TRBV18 and TRBJ1-2; 11 nucleotides match TRBD1. This CDR3 is built from 15 residues. V lost 5 bases and J lost 4; bases outside the gene matches: 6. Per germline, CDR1 KGHSH and CDR2 LQKENI. This CDR3 is CASSAGTGGGYGYTF. As DNA, the CDR3 is TGTGCCAGCTCAGCCGGGACAGGGGGAGGCTATGGCTACACCTTC.

The rearrangement joins TRBV6-4 to TRBJ1-3; D unclear. The CDR3 totals 19 residues. The V end was cut by 6 bases, the J end by 0 bases, with 24 bases between. Germline V gives CDR1 MRHNA, CDR2 SNTAGT. CDR3 nucleotide sequence: TGTGCCAGCAGAGTGCAGAAACGGGTAGGAAAATACTCTGGAAACACCATATATTTT. It yields the protein CASRVQKRVGKYSGNTIYF.

This chain joins TRBV19 and TRBJ2-2, with TRBD1 as a possible D gene (6 bases). This CDR3 comprises 15 residues. The germline V gene has CDR1 LNHDA and CDR2 SQIVND (reference sequence). The ends were cut back, 7 bases at V and 0 bases at J, with 12 bases in the middle. CDR3 residues: CASNEDRPNTGELFF. CDR3 DNA sequence: TGTGCCAGTAATGAGGACAGACCGAACACCGGGGAGCTGTTTTTT.

This clone was counted at least ten times. J is TRBJ2-2 and V is TRBV11-2; D remains ambiguous. This CDR3 spans 14 amino acids. The V gene lost 5 bases and the J gene lost 3 bases, with 10 bases spanning the gap. The germline gives CDR1 SGHAT, CDR2 FQNNGV. CDR3 sequence reads: CASSPVAYTGELFF. In DNA, the CDR3 is TGTGCCAGCAGCCCCGTGGCTTACACCGGGGAGCTGTTTTTT.

This clone has only one observation. The rearrangement links TRBV7-2 to TRBJ2-7, with TRBD2 matching 10 bases. The V and J ends lost 4 bases and 10 bases, in that order; junction bases with no gene match: 10. The CDR3 extends over 14 amino acids. Germline values: CDR1 SGHTA, CDR2 FQGNSA. This CDR3 reads CASSSTVASGRQYF. The CDR3 nucleotides are TGTGCCAGCAGCTCCACGGTGGCTAGCGGGAGACAGTACTTC.

This rearrangement joins TRBV6-6 to TRBJ1-4, with a weak D call TRBD1 (6 bases). Trimming pared 6 bases from V and 7 bases from J, leaving 18 bases between. The CDR3 consists of 15 residues. The V gene's germline CDR1 is MNHNY and CDR2 SVGAGI (reference sequence). CDR3 sequence (DNA): TGTGCCAGCAGAGTCGGACAGTCCTTGGGTGAAAAACTGTTTTTT. Protein sequence: CASRVGQSLGEKLFF.

The chain uses TRBV7-9 and TRBJ2-2; the match to TRBD1 covers 9 bases. Germline lookup yields CDR1 SEHNR and CDR2 FQNEAQ (reference sequence). Trimming at V came to 5 bases and at J to 1 base, leaving 2 bases not matched to a gene. The CDR3 covers 15 residues. CDR3 nucleotides: TGTGCCAGCAGCGGGGGACAGGGGAACACCGGGGAGCTGTTTTTT. Translation: CASSGGQGNTGELFF.

This rearrangement joins TRBV19 to TRBJ1-5, with TRBD1 as a possible D gene (5 bases). This CDR3 is built from 15 residues. The germline V and J ends were trimmed by 5 bases and 0 bases, with 11 bases remaining between them. The germline V gene encodes CDR1 LNHDA and CDR2 SQIVND (reference sequence). In DNA, the CDR3 is TGTGCCAGTAGTTGGAGGGGAGTTAGCAATCAGCCCCAGCATTTT. Its translation is CASSWRGVSNQPQHF.

The rearrangement uses TRBV5-1 and TRBJ2-7; 8 bases are shared with TRBD1. CDR3 length equals 15 residues. V lost 4 bases, J lost 0 bases, and 6 bases stayed unmatched. The germline CDR1 and CDR2 sequences are SGHRS and YFSETQ. The CDR3 is CASSPRQGSSYEQYF. CDR3 bases: TGCGCCAGCAGCCCTCGACAGGGGAGCTCCTACGAGCAGTACTTC.

J is TRBJ1-2 and V is TRBV19; TRBD1 is a possible D gene (6 bases). Trimming stripped 2 bases from V and 4 bases from J, with 17 bases between. The CDR3 is made up of 16 amino acids. Germline V lookup: CDR1 LNHDA, CDR2 SQIVND (reference sequence). Here the CDR3 reads CASSIRAGAVGYGYTF. The CDR3 nucleotides read TGTGCCAGTAGTATACGTGCAGGGGCGGTGGGCTATGGCTACACCTTC.